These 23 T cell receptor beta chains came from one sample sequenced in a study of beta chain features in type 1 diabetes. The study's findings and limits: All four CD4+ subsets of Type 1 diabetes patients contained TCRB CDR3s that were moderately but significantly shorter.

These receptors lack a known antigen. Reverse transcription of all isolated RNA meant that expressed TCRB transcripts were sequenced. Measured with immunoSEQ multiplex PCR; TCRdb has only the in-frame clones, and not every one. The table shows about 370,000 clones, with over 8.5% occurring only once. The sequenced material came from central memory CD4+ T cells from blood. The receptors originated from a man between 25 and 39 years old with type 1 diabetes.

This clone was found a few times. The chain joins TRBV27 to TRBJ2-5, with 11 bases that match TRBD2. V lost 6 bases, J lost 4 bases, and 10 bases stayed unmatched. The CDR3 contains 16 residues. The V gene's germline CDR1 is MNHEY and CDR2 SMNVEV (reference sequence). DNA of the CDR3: TGTGCCAGCAGGTTAGCGGGAGGGTCTATTAGAGAGACCCAGTACTTC. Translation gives CASRLAGGSIRETQYF.

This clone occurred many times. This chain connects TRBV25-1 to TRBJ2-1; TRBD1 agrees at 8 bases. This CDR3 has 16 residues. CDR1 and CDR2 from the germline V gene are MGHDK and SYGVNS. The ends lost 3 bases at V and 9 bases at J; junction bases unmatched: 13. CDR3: CASSDVGDRGGGEQFF. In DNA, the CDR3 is TGTGCCAGCAGTGATGTGGGAGACAGGGGAGGCGGTGAGCAGTTCTTC. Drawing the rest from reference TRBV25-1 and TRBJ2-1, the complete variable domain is EADIYQTPRYLVIGTGKKITLECSQTMGHDKMYWYQQDPGMELHLIHYSYGVNSTEKGDLSSESTVSRIRTEHFPLTLESARPSHTSQYLCASSDVGDRGGGEQFFGPGTRLTVL.

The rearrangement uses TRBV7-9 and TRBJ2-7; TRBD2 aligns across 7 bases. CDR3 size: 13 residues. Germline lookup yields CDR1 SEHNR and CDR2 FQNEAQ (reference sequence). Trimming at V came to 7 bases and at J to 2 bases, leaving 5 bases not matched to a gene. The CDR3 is CASTQGGAYEQYF. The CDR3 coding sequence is TGTGCCAGCACGCAGGGAGGGGCCTACGAGCAGTACTTC.

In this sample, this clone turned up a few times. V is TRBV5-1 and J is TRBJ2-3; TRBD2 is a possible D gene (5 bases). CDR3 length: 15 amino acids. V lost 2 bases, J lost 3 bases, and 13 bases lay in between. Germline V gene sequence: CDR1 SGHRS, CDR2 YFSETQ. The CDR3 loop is CASSFGLTGTDTQYF. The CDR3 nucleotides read TGCGCCAGCAGCTTCGGGCTCACGGGGACAGATACGCAGTATTTT. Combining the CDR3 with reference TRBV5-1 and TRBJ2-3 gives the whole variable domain KAGVTQTPRYLIKTRGQQVTLSCSPISGHRSVSWYQQTPGQGLQFLFEYFSETQRNKGNFPGRFSGRQFSNSRSEMNVSTLELGDSALYLCASSFGLTGTDTQYFGPGTRLTVL.

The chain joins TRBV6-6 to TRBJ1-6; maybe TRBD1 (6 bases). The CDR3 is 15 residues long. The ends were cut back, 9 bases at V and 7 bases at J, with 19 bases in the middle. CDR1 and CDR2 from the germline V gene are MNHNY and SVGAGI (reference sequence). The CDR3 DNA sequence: TGTGCCAGTGGACAGTTCTTGAATGGGAATTCACCCCTCCACTTT. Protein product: CASGQFLNGNSPLHF.

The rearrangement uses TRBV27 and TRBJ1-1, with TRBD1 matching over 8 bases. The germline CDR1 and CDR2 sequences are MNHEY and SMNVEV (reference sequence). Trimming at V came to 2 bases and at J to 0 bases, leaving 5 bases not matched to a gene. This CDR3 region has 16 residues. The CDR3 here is CASSLQGAKVNTEAFF. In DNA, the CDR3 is TGTGCCAGCAGTTTACAGGGGGCTAAGGTGAACACTGAAGCTTTCTTT.

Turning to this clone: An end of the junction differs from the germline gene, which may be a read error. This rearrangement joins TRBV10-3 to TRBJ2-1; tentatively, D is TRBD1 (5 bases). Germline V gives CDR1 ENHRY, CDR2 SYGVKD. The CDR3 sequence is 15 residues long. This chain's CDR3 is CASSRTFSSYNEQFF. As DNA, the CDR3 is TGTGCCAGCAGTCGGACATTCTCCTCCTACAATGAGCAGTTCTTC.

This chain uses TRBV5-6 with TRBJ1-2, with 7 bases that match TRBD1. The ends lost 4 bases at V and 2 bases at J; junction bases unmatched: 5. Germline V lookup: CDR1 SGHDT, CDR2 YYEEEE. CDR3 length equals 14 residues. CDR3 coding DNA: TGTGCCAGCAGCCCCGACAGGGTCAACTATGGCTACACCTTC. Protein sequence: CASSPDRVNYGYTF.

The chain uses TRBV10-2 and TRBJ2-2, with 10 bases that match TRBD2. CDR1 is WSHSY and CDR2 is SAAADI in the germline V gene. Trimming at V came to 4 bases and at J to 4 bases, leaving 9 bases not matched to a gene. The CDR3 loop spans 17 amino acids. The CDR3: CASSVTSGMGSTGELFF. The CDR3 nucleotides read TGCGCCAGCAGTGTCACTAGCGGGATGGGTAGCACCGGGGAGCTGTTTTTT.

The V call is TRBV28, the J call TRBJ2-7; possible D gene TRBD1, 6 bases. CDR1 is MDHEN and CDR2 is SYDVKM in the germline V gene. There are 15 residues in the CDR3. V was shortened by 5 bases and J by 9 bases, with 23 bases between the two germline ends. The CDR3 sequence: CASSIFGQQLRGQYF. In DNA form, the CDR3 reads TGTGCCAGCAGTATCTTCGGACAGCAACTACGAGGGCAGTACTTC.

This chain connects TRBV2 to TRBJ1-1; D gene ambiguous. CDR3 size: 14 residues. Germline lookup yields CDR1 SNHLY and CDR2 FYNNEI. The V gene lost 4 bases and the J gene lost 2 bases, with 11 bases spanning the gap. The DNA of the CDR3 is TGTGCCAGCAGTGTAGTTAGGGCTAACACTGAAGCTTTCTTT. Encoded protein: CASSVVRANTEAFF.

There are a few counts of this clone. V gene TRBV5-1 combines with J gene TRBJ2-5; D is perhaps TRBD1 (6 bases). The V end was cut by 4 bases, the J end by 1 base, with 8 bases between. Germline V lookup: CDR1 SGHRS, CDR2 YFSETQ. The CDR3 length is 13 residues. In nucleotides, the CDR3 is TGCGCCAGCAGCGGACAGTCCCAAGAGACCCAGTACTTC. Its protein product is CASSGQSQETQYF.

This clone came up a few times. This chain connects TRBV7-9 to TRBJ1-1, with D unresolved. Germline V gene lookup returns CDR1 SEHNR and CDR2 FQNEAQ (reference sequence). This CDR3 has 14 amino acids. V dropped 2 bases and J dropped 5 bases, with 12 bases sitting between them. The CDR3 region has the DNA TGTGCCAGCAGCTTAACCGTCCGGGGAACTGAAGCTTTCTTT. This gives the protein CASSLTVRGTEAFF.

The CDR3 loop reads CASSRLAGGPQETQYF. The CDR3 nucleotides are TGTGCCAGCAGCCGACTAGCGGGAGGGCCCCAAGAGACCCAGTACTTC. The V gene is TRBV14, the J gene TRBJ2-5, with TRBD2 matching 14 bases. This CDR3 has 16 amino acids. The junction had 2 bases not matched to a gene; V was cut back by 4 bases and J by 1 base. Germline-derived CDR1 and CDR2 are SGHDN and FVKESK.

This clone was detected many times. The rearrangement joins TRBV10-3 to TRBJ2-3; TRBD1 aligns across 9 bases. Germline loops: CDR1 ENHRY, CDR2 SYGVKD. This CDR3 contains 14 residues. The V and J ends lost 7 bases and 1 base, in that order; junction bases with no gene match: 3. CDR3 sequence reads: CAIKGDRGTDTQYF. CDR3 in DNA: TGTGCCATCAAAGGGGACAGGGGCACAGATACGCAGTATTTT.

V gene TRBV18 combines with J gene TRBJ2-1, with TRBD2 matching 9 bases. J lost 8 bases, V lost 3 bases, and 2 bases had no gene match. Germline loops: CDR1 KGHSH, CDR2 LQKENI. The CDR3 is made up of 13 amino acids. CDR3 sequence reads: CASSPGLADEQFF. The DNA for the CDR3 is TGTGCCAGCTCACCGGGACTAGCCGATGAGCAGTTCTTC. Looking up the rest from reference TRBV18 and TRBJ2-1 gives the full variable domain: NAGVMQNPRHLVRRRGQEARLRCSPMKGHSHVYWYRQLPEEGLKFMVYLQKENIIDESGMPKERFSAEFPKEGPSILRIQQVVRGDSAAYFCASSPGLADEQFFGPGTRLTVL.

DNA of the CDR3: TGTGCCAGCAAACCAGATAGCAATCAGCCCCAGCATTTT. It codes for CASKPDSNQPQHF. The genes are TRBV7-2 and TRBJ1-5, with D unclear. Per the germline V gene, CDR1 is SGHTA and CDR2 is FQGNSA. Trimming cost V 7 bases and J 0 bases, with 7 bases left between them. The CDR3 has 13 amino acids.

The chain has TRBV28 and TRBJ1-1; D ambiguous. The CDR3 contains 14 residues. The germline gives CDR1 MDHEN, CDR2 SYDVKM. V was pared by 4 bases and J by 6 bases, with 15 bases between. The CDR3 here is CASSYLRRQSEAFF. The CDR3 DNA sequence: TGTGCCAGCAGTTACCTCAGGAGGCAGTCTGAAGCTTTCTTT. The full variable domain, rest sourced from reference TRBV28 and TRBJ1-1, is DVKVTQSSRYLVKRTGEKVFLECVQDMDHENMFWYRQDPGLGLRLIYFSYDVKMKEKGDIPEGYSVSREKKERFSLILESASTNQTSMYLCASSYLRRQSEAFFGQGTRLTVV.

The CDR3 DNA reads as TGTGCCAGCAGCTTAGGACAGGATGAAAAACTGTTTTTT. It encodes CASSLGQDEKLFF. This sequence joins TRBV7-8 and TRBJ1-4, with D possibly TRBD1 on 6 matching bases. The CDR3 loop spans 13 amino acids. Germline-derived CDR1 and CDR2 are SGHVS and FQNEAQ. The V and J ends lost 1 base and 6 bases respectively, with 6 bases between them.

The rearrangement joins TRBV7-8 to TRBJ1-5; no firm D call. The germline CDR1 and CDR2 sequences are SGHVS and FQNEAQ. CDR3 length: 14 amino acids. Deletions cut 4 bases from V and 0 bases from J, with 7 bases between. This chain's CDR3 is CASSSEFSNQPQHF. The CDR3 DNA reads TGTGCCAGCAGCTCCGAATTTAGCAATCAGCCCCAGCATTTT. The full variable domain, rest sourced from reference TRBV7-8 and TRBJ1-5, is GAGVSQSPRYKVAKRGQDVALRCDPISGHVSLFWYQQALGQGPEFLTYFQNEAQLDKSGLPSDRFFAERPEGSVSTLKIQRTQQEDSAVYLCASSSEFSNQPQHFGDGTRLSIL.

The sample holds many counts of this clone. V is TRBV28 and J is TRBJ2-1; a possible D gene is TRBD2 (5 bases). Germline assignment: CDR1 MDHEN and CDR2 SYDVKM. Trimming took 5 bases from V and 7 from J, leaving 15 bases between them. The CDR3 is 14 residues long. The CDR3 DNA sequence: TGTGCCAGCAGTCCCCCCCTAGCACGGAATGAGCAGTTCTTC. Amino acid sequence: CASSPPLARNEQFF. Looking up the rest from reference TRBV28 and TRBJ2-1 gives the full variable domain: DVKVTQSSRYLVKRTGEKVFLECVQDMDHENMFWYRQDPGLGLRLIYFSYDVKMKEKGDIPEGYSVSREKKERFSLILESASTNQTSMYLCASSPPLARNEQFFGPGTRLTVL.

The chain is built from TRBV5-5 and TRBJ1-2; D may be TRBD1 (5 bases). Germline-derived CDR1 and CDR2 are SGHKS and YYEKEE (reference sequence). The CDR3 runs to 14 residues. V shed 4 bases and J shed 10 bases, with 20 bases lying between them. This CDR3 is CASSVAGLTEDYTF. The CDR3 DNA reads TGTGCCAGCAGCGTGGCAGGGCTGACTGAAGACTACACCTTC.

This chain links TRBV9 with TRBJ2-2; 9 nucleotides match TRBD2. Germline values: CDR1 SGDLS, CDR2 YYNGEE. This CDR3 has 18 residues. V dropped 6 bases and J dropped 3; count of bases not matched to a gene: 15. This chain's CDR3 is CASTKLAGANGYTGELFF. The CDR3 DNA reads TGTGCCAGCACTAAGTTAGCGGGAGCGAATGGTTACACCGGGGAGCTGTTTTTT.